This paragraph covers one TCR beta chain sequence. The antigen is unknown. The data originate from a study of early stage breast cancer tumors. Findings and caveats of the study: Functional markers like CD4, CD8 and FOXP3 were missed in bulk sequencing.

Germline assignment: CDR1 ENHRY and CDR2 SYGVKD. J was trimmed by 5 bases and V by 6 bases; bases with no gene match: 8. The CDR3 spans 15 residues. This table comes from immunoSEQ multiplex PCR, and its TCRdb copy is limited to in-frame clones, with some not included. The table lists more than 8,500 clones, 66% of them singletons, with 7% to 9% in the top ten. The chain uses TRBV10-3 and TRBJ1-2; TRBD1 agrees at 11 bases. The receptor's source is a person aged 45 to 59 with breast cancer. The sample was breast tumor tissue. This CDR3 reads CAISDPGQGVYGYTF. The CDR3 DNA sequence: TGTGCCATCAGCGACCCGGGACAGGGGGTTTATGGCTACACCTTC.